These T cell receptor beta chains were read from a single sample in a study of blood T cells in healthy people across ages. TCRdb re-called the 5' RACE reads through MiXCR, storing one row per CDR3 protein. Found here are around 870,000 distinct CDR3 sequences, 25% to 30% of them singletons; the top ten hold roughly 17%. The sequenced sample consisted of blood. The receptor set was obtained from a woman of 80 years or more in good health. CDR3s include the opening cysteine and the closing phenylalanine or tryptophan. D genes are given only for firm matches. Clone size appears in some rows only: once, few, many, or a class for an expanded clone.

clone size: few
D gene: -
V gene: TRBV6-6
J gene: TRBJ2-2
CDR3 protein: CASTKTGLPDTGELFF
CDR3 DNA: TGTGCCAGCACCAAAACTGGACTCCCGGACACCGGGGAGCTGTTTTTT

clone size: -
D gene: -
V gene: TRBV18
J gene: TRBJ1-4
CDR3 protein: CASSPGLDEKRFF
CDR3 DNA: TGTGCCAGCTCACCAGGGTTGGATGAAAAACGGTTTTTT

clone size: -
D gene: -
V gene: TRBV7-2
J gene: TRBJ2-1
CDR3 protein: CASSRLALEQFF
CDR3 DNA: TGTGCCAGCAGTCGGCTGGCGCTTGAGCAGTTCTTC

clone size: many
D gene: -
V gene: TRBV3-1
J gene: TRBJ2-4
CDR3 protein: CASSLTIAKNIQYF
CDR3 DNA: TGTGCCAGCAGCCTAACGATAGCCAAAAACATTCAGTACTTC

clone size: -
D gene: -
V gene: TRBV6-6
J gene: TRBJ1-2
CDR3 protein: CAGSYEGNYGYTF
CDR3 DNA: TGTGCCGGCAGTTACGAGGGCAACTATGGCTACACCTTC

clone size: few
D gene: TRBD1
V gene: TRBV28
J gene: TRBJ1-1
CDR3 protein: CASTPSSGGYNTEAFF
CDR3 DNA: TGTGCCAGTACCCCCTCGTCAGGGGGTTATAACACTGAAGCTTTCTTT

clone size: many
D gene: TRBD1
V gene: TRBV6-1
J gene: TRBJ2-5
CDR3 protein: CASSEQMGQGGQTQYF
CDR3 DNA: TGTGCCAGCAGTGAACAAATGGGACAGGGCGGCCAGACCCAGTACTTC

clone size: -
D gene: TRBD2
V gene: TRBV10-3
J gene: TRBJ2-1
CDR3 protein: CAISGAIGGGNEQFF
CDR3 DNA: TGTGCCATCAGTGGGGCCATCGGGGGGGGCAATGAGCAGTTCTTC

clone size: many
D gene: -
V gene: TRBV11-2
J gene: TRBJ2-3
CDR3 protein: CASKRSTDTQYF
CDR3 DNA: TGTGCCAGCAAACGTAGCACAGATACGCAGTATTTT

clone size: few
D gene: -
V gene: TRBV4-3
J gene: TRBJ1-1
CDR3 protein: CASSKTADPAEAFF
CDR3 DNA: TGCGCCAGCAGCAAGACAGCAGATCCCGCTGAAGCTTTCTTT

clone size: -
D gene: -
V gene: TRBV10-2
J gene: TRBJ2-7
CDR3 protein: CASGHSGSSYNEQYF
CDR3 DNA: TGCGCCAGCGGGCACTCGGGGAGCTCCTACAATGAGCAGTACTTC

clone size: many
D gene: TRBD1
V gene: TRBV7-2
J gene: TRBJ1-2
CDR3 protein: CASSSRQGKEYGYTF
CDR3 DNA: TGTGCCAGCAGCTCTCGACAGGGAAAAGAGTATGGCTACACCTTC

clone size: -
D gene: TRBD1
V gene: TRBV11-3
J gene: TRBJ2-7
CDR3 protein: CASSLRDRGDEQYF
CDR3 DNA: TGTGCCAGCAGCCTCCGGGACAGGGGAGACGAGCAGTACTTC

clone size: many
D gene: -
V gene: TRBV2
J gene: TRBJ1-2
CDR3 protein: CASSPAGRSQGYTF
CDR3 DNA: TGTGCCAGCAGCCCGGCTGGCCGCAGCCAGGGCTACACCTTC

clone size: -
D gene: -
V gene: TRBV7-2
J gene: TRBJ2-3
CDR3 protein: CASRVTGSTDTQYF
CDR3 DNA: TGTGCCAGCAGAGTGACCGGTAGCACAGATACGCAGTATTTT

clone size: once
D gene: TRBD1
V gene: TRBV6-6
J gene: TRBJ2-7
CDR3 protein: CASSSPGQGVEQYF
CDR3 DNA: TGTGCCAGCAGTTCCCCCGGACAGGGGGTCGAGCAGTACTTC

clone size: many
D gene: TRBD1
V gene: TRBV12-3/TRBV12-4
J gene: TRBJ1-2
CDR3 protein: CASSFPGQGNYGYTF
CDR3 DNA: TGTGCCAGCAGTTTCCCGGGACAGGGCAACTATGGCTACACCTTC

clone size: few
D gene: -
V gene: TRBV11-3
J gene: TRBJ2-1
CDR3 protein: CASSPSLGNEQFF
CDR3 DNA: TGTGCCAGCAGCCCCTCATTGGGCAATGAGCAGTTCTTC

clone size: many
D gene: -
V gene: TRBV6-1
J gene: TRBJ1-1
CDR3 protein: CASSRTVENTEAFF
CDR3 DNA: TGTGCCAGCAGTAGGACAGTTGAGAACACTGAAGCTTTCTTT

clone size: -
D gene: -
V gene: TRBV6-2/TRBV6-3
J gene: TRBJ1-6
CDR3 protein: CASSKGNSPLHF
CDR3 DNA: TGTGCCAGCAGCAAAGGGAACTCACCCCTCCACTTT

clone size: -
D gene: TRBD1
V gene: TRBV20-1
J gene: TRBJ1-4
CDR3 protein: CSAPDRGAEKLFF
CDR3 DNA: TGCAGTGCACCGGACAGGGGCGCAGAAAAACTGTTTTTT

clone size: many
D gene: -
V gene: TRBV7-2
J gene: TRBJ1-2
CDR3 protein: CASSSVGGYGYTF
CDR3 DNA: TGTGCCAGCAGCTCCGTCGGGGGCTATGGCTACACCTTC

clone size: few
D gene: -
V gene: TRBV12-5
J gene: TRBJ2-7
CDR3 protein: CASGLARLNEQYF
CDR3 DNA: TGTGCTAGTGGTTTGGCCAGACTGAATGAGCAGTACTTC

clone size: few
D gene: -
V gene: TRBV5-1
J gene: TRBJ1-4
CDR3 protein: CAGSLVQGGEKLFF
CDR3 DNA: TGCGCCGGCAGCTTGGTGCAGGGAGGTGAAAAACTGTTTTTT

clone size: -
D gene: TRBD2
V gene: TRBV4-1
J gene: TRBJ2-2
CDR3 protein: CASNSPAGGRVGELFF
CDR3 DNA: TGCGCCAGCAACTCCCCAGCGGGGGGCAGGGTCGGGGAGCTGTTTTTT

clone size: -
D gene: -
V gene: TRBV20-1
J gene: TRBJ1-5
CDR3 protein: CSASSGDNSNQPQHF
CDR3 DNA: TGCAGTGCTAGTTCAGGAGATAATAGCAATCAGCCCCAGCATTTT

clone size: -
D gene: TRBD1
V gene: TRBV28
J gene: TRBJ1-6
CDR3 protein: CASSQGTGVLYNSPLHF
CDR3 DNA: TGTGCCAGCAGTCAGGGAACAGGGGTCCTCTATAATTCACCCCTCCACTTT

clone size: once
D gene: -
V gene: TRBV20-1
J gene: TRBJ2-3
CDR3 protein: CSARDMRASPGDTQYF
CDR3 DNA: TGCAGTGCTAGAGACATGCGGGCCTCCCCTGGCGATACGCAGTATTTT

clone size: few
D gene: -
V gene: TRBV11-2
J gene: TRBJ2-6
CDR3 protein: CASSLARIPAGANVLTF
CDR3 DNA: TGTGCCAGCAGCTTAGCCAGGATCCCCGCTGGGGCCAACGTCCTGACTTTC

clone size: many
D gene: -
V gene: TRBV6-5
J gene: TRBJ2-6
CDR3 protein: CASTFGQTRNGANVLTF
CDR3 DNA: TGTGCCAGCACCTTTGGACAGACCCGTAATGGGGCCAACGTCCTGACTTTC

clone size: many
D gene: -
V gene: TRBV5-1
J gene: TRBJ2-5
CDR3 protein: CASSNSQGGETQYF
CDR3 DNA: TGCGCCAGCAGCAACTCACAGGGGGGGGAGACCCAGTACTTC

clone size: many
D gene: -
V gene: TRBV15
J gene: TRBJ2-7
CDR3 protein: CATSRDRGAAYEQYF
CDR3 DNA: TGTGCCACCAGCAGAGATCGCGGGGCGGCCTACGAGCAGTACTTC

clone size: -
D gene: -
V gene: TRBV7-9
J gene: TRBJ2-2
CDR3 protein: CASSEKRDPGGFWPGELFF
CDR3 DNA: TGTGCCAGCAGCGAAAAAAGGGACCCTGGAGGTTTTTGGCCCGGGGAGCTGTTTTTT

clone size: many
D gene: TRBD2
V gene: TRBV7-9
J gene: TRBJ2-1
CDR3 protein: CASSLGQRGGTGNEQFF
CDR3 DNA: TGTGCCAGCAGCTTAGGACAGCGGGGGGGAACGGGCAATGAGCAGTTCTTC

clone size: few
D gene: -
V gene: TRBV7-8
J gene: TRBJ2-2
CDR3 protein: CASSKRDPPGTGELFF
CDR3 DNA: TGTGCCAGCAGTAAACGGGACCCCCCGGGGACCGGGGAGCTGTTTTTT